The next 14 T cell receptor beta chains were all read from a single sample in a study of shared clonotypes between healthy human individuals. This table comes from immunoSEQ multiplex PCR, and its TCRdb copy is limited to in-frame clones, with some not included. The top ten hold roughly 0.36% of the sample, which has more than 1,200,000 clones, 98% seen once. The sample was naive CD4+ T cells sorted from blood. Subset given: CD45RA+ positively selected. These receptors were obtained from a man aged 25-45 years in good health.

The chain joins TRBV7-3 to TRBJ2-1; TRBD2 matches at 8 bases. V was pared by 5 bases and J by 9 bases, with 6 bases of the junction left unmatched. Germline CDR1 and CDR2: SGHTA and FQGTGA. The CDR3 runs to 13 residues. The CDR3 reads CASSTGLGAEQFF. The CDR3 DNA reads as TGTGCCAGCAGCACGGGACTAGGGGCTGAGCAGTTCTTC. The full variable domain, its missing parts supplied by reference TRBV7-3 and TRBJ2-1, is GAGVSQTPSNKVTEKGKYVELRCDPISGHTALYWYRQSLGQGPEFLIYFQGTGAADDSGLPNDRFFAVRPEGSVSTLKIQRTERGDSAVYLCASSTGLGAEQFFGPGTRLTVL.

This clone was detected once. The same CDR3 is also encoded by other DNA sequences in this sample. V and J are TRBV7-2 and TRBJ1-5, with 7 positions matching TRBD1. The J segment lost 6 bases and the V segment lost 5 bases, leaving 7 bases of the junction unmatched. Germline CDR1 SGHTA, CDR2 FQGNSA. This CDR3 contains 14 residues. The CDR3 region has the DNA TGTGCCAGCAGCGAACGACAGGGCGGTCAGCCCCAGCATTTT. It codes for CASSERQGGQPQHF.

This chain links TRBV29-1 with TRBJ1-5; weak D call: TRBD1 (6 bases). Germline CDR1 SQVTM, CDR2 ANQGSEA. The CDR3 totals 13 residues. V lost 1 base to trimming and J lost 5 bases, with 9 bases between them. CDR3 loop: CSVEGQGHQPQHF. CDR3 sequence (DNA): TGCAGCGTTGAAGGGCAGGGGCATCAGCCCCAGCATTTT.

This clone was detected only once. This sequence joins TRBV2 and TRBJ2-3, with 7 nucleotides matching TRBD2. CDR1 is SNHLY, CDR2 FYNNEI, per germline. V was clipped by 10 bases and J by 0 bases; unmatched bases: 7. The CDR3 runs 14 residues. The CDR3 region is CATPKRGSTDTQYF. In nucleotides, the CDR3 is TGTGCCACCCCCAAGCGGGGTAGCACAGATACGCAGTATTTT.

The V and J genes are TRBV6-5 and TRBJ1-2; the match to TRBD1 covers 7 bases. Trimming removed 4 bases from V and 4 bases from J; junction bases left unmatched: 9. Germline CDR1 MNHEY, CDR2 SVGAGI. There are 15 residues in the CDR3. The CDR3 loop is CASSSAGTEAYGYTF. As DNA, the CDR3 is TGTGCCAGCAGTTCCGCGGGGACAGAGGCCTATGGCTACACCTTC.

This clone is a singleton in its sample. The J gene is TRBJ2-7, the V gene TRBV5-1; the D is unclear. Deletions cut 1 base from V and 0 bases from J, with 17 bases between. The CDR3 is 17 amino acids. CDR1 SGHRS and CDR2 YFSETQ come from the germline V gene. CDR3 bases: TGCGCCAGCAGCTTGTTTTTGGATTCACGCGGCTCCTACGAGCAGTACTTC. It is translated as CASSLFLDSRGSYEQYF.

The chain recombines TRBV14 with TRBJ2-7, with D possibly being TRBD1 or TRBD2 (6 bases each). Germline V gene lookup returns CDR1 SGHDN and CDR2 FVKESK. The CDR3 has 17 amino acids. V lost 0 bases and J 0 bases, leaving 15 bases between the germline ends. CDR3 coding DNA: TGTGCCAGCAGCCAAGATCGGGGGCACGGAGTCTCCTACGAGCAGTACTTC. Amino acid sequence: CASSQDRGHGVSYEQYF.

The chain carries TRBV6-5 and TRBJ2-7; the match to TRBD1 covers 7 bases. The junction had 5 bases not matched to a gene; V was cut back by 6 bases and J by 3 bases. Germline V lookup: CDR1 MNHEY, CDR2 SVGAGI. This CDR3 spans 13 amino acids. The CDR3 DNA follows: TGTGCCAGCAGAGGGACAGTTAGCTACGAGCAGTACTTC. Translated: CASRGTVSYEQYF.

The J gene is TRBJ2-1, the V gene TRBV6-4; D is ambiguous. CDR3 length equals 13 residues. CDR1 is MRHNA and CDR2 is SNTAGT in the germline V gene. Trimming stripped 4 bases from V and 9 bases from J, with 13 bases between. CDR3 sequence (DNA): TGTGCCAGCAGTGCCTCTGGGTTTGGTGAGCAGTTCTTC. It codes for CASSASGFGEQFF.

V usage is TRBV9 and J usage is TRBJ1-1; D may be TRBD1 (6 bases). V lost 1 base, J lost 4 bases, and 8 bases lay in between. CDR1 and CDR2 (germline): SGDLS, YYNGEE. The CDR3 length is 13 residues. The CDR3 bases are TGTGCCAGCAGCGTACAGGGGCGCACTGAAGCTTTCTTT. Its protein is CASSVQGRTEAFF.

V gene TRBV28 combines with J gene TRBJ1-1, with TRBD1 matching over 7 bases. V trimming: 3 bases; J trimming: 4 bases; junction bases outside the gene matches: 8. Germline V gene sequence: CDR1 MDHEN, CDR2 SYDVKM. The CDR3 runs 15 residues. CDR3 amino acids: CASSLVNRGITEAFF. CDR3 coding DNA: TGTGCCAGCAGTTTGGTGAACAGGGGAATCACTGAAGCTTTCTTT.

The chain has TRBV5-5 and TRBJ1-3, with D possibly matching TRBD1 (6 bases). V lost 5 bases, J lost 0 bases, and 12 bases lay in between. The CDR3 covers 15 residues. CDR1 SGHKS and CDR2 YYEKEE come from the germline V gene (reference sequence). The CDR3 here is CASRVGGVSGNTIYF. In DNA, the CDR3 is TGTGCCAGCAGAGTGGGGGGCGTCTCTGGAAACACCATATATTTT.

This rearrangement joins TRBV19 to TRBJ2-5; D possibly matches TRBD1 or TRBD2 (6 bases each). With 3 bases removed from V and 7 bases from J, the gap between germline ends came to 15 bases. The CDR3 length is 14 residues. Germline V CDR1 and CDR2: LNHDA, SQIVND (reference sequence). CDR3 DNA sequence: TGTGCCAGTAGTATGAAGGGGGGAGATGGGACCCAGTACTTC. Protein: CASSMKGGDGTQYF.

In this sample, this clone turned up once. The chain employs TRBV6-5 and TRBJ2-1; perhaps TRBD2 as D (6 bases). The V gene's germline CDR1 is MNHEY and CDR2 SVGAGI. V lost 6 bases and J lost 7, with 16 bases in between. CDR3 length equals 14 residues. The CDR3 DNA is TGTGCCAGCAGGCGGGAACCCGCTGGTAATGAGCAGTTCTTC. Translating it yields CASRREPAGNEQFF.